What follows are 22 T cell receptor beta chains derived from one specimen sequenced in a study of shared clonotypes between healthy human individuals. The repertoire was sequenced with immunoSEQ multiplex PCR; TCRdb's copy has only in-frame clones and lacks some. This table holds some 1.5 million clones, 98% found once. What was sequenced was naive CD4+ T cells sorted from blood. Subset denoted: CD45RA+ positively selected. The receptors here all came from a young man in good health.

The rearrangement links TRBV5-8 to TRBJ1-2; D perhaps matches TRBD1 (6 bases). The V gene's germline CDR1 is SGHTS and CDR2 YDEGEE. The ends were cut back, 4 bases at V and 4 bases at J, with 20 bases in the middle. This CDR3 is 16 amino acids long. CDR3 region: CASSTSPGGTSYGYTF. The CDR3 nucleotides read TGTGCCAGCAGCACCTCCCCCGGGGGGACAAGCTATGGCTACACCTTC. Complete variable domain (other parts from reference TRBV5-8 and TRBJ1-2): EAGVTQSPTHLIKTRGQQATLRCSPISGHTSVYWYQQALGLGLQFLLWYDEGEERNRGNFPPRFSGRQFPNYSSELNVNALELEDSALYLCASSTSPGGTSYGYTFGSGTRLTVV.

This clone was found once. V gene TRBV28 combines with J gene TRBJ1-5; 9 nucleotides line up with TRBD1. The germline V gene encodes CDR1 MDHEN and CDR2 SYDVKM. The CDR3 loop spans 15 amino acids. V shed 4 bases and J 4 bases; nucleotides not matched to a gene: 5. The CDR3 protein is CASSWGQGPNQPQHF. Here the CDR3 DNA reads TGTGCCAGCAGTTGGGGACAGGGACCAAATCAGCCCCAGCATTTT.

This chain connects TRBV9 to TRBJ2-3; D is perhaps TRBD1 or TRBD2 (5 bases each). With 6 bases removed from V and 4 bases from J, the gap between germline ends came to 33 bases. CDR3 length: 20 residues. CDR1 and CDR2 from the germline V gene are SGDLS and YYNGEE. CDR3 nucleotides: TGTGCCAGCACCCTAAGAAGGGTGGGAGAAGTTAGAGGGGCGCCAGATACGCAGTATTTT. Translated: CASTLRRVGEVRGAPDTQYF.

The CDR3 nucleotides read TGTGCCAGCTCACCGGGGGGAGGGAATGAGCAGTTCTTC. Protein product: CASSPGGGNEQFF. The chain carries TRBV18 and TRBJ2-1, with 7 bases that match TRBD2. Germline lookup yields CDR1 KGHSH and CDR2 LQKENI. The CDR3 extends over 13 amino acids. J was trimmed by 7 bases and V by 3 bases; bases with no gene match: 3.

This rearrangement joins TRBV11-3 to TRBJ2-1; TRBD2 matches 11 bases. The CDR3 covers 18 residues. Germline CDR1 and CDR2: SGHNT and YENEEA. Trimming cost V 3 bases and J 6 bases; bases outside gene matches: 13. The CDR3 DNA reads TGTGCCAGCAGCTTGATAGCGGGAGGGCCAGAAACTGGCAATGAGCAGTTCTTC. Residues: CASSLIAGGPETGNEQFF.

The gene calls are TRBV5-5 and TRBJ2-6, with D possibly being TRBD1 (5 bases). Germline assignment: CDR1 SGHKS and CDR2 YYEKEE (reference sequence). V lost 0 bases and J 1 base, leaving 5 bases between the germline ends. The CDR3 runs 15 residues. The CDR3 reads CASSLEGSGANVLTF. The CDR3 coding sequence is TGTGCCAGCAGCTTGGAGGGGTCTGGGGCCAACGTCCTGACTTTC.

The J gene is TRBJ2-6, the V gene TRBV11-2; D is undetermined. With 1 base removed from V and 0 bases from J, the gap between germline ends came to 10 bases. The CDR3 runs 17 residues. CDR1 is SGHAT, CDR2 FQNNGV, per germline. The CDR3 bases are TGTGCCAGCAGCTTAGTTGGCCAGACCTCTGGGGCCAACGTCCTGACTTTC. It codes for CASSLVGQTSGANVLTF. Variable domain in full (rest from reference TRBV11-2 and TRBJ2-6): EAGVAQSPRYKIIEKRQSVAFWCNPISGHATLYWYQQILGQGPKLLIQFQNNGVVDDSQLPKDRFSAERLKGVDSTLKIQPAKLEDSAVYLCASSLVGQTSGANVLTFGAGSRLTVL.

V is TRBV6-1 and J is TRBJ2-2; no clear D. The germline V and J ends were trimmed by 8 bases and 3 bases, with 10 bases remaining between them. This CDR3 is built from 13 residues. The germline V gene encodes CDR1 MNHNS and CDR2 SASEGT. The CDR3 reads CASAQPYTGELFF. As DNA, the CDR3 is TGTGCCAGCGCACAGCCGTACACCGGGGAGCTGTTTTTT.

The gene calls are TRBV9 and TRBJ2-2; D not certain. The V and J ends lost 1 base and 6 bases respectively, with 13 bases between them. Germline V gives CDR1 SGDLS, CDR2 YYNGEE. The CDR3 is 15 residues long. The CDR3 DNA sequence: TGTGCCAGCAGCGTACTGGATCGGGCTCCCGGGGAGCTGTTTTTT. Translation gives CASSVLDRAPGELFF.

The chain combines TRBV21-1 with TRBJ1-5. TRBV21-1 is a pseudogene segment. This CDR3 has 21 residues. The CDR3: CASSKKMVGRETSGHNQPQHF. The CDR3 DNA reads as TGTGCCAGCAGCAAAAAGATGGTAGGCAGGGAGACGTCCGGACACAATCAGCCCCAGCATTTT.

The V and J genes are TRBV7-7 and TRBJ1-4; perhaps TRBD1 as D (5 bases). The V gene lost 8 bases and the J gene lost 2 bases, with 9 bases spanning the gap. The CDR3 covers 13 residues. Per the germline V gene, CDR1 is SSHAT and CDR2 is FNYEAQ (reference sequence). The CDR3 here is CASGEGTNEKLFF. CDR3 DNA: TGTGCCAGCGGGGAGGGGACTAATGAAAAACTGTTTTTT.

This chain uses TRBV18 with TRBJ2-7; D unresolved. The germline V and J ends were trimmed by 0 bases and 7 bases, with 13 bases remaining between them. The CDR3 spans 14 residues. Germline V gene sequence: CDR1 KGHSH, CDR2 LQKENI. CDR3 amino acids: CASSPPGIRAEQYF. CDR3 nucleotides: TGTGCCAGCTCACCACCGGGTATCAGAGCTGAGCAGTACTTC.

The chain has TRBV19 and TRBJ1-1; possible D gene TRBD1, 6 bases. Germline V gene sequence: CDR1 LNHDA, CDR2 SQIVND (reference sequence). With 6 bases removed from V and 2 bases from J, the gap between germline ends came to 16 bases. There are 15 residues in the CDR3. CDR3 sequence (DNA): TGTGCCAGTAGGATACGACAGGTTGTTAACACTGAAGCTTTCTTT. As protein: CASRIRQVVNTEAFF.

The gene calls are TRBV5-4 and TRBJ2-7, with 9 bases fitting TRBD1. The V segment lost 4 bases and the J segment 7 bases; nucleotides outside the gene matches: 9. This CDR3 has 14 amino acids. CDR1 SGHNT and CDR2 YYREEE come from the germline V gene (reference sequence). This CDR3 is CASSAPQGAGEQYF. The CDR3 DNA sequence: TGTGCCAGCAGCGCACCACAGGGGGCCGGGGAGCAGTACTTC.

The genes are TRBV29-1 and TRBJ1-1; the D gene is possibly TRBD1 (5 bases). CDR1 and CDR2 from the germline V gene are SQVTM and ANQGSEA. The ends were cut back, 2 bases at V and 11 bases at J, with 18 bases in the middle. The CDR3 is 13 residues long. CDR3 region: CSVELLIGVWAFF. CDR3 DNA: TGCAGCGTTGAACTTCTTATAGGGGTATGGGCTTTCTTT. The variable domain in full, with the rest retrieved from reference TRBV29-1 and TRBJ1-1, is SAVISQKPSRDICQRGTSLTIQCQVDSQVTMMFWYRQQPGQSLTLIATANQGSEATYESGFVIDKFPISRPNLTFSTLTVSNMSPEDSSIYLCSVELLIGVWAFFGQGTRLTVV.

The rearrangement links TRBV2 to TRBJ2-7; D is ambiguous. The CDR3 consists of 14 residues. Germline CDR1 SNHLY, CDR2 FYNNEI. V lost 8 bases and J lost 2, with 16 bases in between. The CDR3 nucleotides are TGTGCCAGCCACTCAAGAAGGAATACCTACGAGCAGTACTTC. It codes for CASHSRRNTYEQYF.

The chain employs TRBV5-1 and TRBJ2-1, with 9 bases identical to TRBD1. The V gene's germline CDR1 is SGHRS and CDR2 YFSETQ. The length of the CDR3 is 16 residues. J gave up 1 base and V 4 bases, and 6 bases lay outside the gene matches. DNA for the CDR3: TGCGCCAGCAGCCGCGGGGACAGGGTTTCCTACAATGAGCAGTTCTTC. As protein: CASSRGDRVSYNEQFF.

The rearrangement uses TRBV11-2 and TRBJ2-6, with D unresolved. V lost 3 bases and J 2 bases, leaving 11 bases between the germline ends. The germline V gene encodes CDR1 SGHAT and CDR2 FQNNGV. The CDR3 contains 16 residues. Here the CDR3 DNA reads TGTGCCAGCAGCTTCCGAACCGTTGCTGGGGCCAACGTCCTGACTTTC. It specifies CASSFRTVAGANVLTF.

The V and J genes are TRBV2 and TRBJ2-1; a possible D gene is TRBD1 (6 bases). This CDR3 spans 12 amino acids. The V end lost 3 bases, the J end lost 11 bases, and 11 bases lay between the germline ends. From germline, CDR1 is SNHLY and CDR2 FYNNEI. The CDR3 spells CASSERGQKQFF. The CDR3 DNA follows: TGTGCCAGCAGTGAGAGGGGACAAAAGCAGTTCTTC.

The genes are TRBV10-3 and TRBJ1-1; no firm D call. The V end was cut by 6 bases, the J end by 0 bases, with 8 bases between. This CDR3 spans 13 amino acids. Germline CDR1 ENHRY, CDR2 SYGVKD. Here the CDR3 reads CAIRKDLNTEAFF. The CDR3 DNA reads as TGTGCCATCAGAAAAGACTTGAACACTGAAGCTTTCTTT.

The chain recombines TRBV5-1 with TRBJ2-7; TRBD1 aligns across 9 bases. The CDR3 is made up of 17 amino acids. V lost 4 bases, J lost 3 bases, and 14 bases stayed unmatched. The germline V gene encodes CDR1 SGHRS and CDR2 YFSETQ. CDR3 sequence: CASSLYLSPGQGYEQYF. CDR3 sequence (DNA): TGCGCCAGCAGCCTATACCTTTCCCCGGGACAGGGCTACGAGCAGTACTTC.

The rearrangement joins TRBV7-2 to TRBJ1-1; perhaps TRBD1 as D (5 bases). The V gene lost 4 bases and the J gene lost 4 bases, with 13 bases spanning the gap. The germline V gene has CDR1 SGHTA and CDR2 FQGNSA. The CDR3 is 14 residues long. The CDR3 sequence is CASSSRDGATEAFF. For the CDR3, the DNA is TGTGCCAGCAGCTCGAGGGATGGGGCCACTGAAGCTTTCTTT.